Sequencing of this T cell receptor beta chain was carried out in a study of T cell responses to AZD1222 COVID-19 vaccine. Study context: Pooled in the analysis were second doses at about 4 or about 12 weeks.

TCRdb's copy holds only in-frame clones and misses some; the assay was immunoSEQ multiplex PCR. The sample shows around 100,000 clones, 91% of them seen only once. The TCR comes from an adult in good health. Sequenced here: peripheral blood, sampled on day 0 of AZD1222 vaccination.

The CDR3, as DNA: TGTGCCAGTAGTCCTCCACAGACCCAGCCCCAGCATTTT. This sequence encodes CASSPPQTQPQHF. V usage is TRBV19 and J usage is TRBJ1-5; D remains ambiguous. CDR1 is LNHDA and CDR2 is SQIVND in the germline V gene (reference sequence). Trimming took 5 bases from V and 7 from J, leaving 12 bases between them. The CDR3 has 13 amino acids.